This T cell receptor (beta chain) was sequenced for a study of cytomegalovirus exposure and HLA in healthy donors. Overall study findings and caveats: With further analysis later on, most CMV-associated TCR beta chains appeared HLA-restricted. CMV antigen specificity of a few CMV-associated chains was confirmed in vitro. More than 150 TCR beta chains were listed as cytomegalovirus-associated. Follow-up analysis found HLA locus-dependent TCR association rates, highest for DRB1 and lowest for HLA-C.

Notes on this clone: Its antigen is currently unknown.

The CDR3 spans 15 residues. Trimming removed 0 bases at V and 1 base at J, with 10 bases between. Looked up from germline, CDR1 is MNHEY and CDR2 is SVGAGI. Both 60 Vbeta primers and 13 Jbeta primers went into the PCR. Generated by immunoSEQ multiplex PCR, the TCRdb table keeps only in-frame clones and is missing some. The sample carries about 92,000 clones, around four fifths recorded once. Specimen: PBMCs. This clonotype was obtained from a man aged 50-60 years in good health and CMV-seropositive. The rearrangement joins TRBV6-5 to TRBJ2-7, with a weak D call TRBD1 (6 bases). CDR3 in DNA: TGTGCCAGCAGTTACTCGGCCAGGGGTTCCTACGAGCAGTACTTC. Translated: CASSYSARGSYEQYF.